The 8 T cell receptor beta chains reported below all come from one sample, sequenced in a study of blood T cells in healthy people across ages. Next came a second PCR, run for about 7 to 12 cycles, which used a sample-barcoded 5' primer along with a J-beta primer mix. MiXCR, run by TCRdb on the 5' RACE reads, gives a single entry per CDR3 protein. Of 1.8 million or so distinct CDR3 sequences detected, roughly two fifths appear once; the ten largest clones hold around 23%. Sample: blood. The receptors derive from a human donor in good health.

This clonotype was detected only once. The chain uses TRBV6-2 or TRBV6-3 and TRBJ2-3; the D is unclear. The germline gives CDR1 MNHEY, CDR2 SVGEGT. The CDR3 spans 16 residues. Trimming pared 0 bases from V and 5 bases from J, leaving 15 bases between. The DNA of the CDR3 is TGTGCCAGCAGTTACTCGACTGGCCTGATTCGAGATACGCAGTATTTT. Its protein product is CASSYSTGLIRDTQYF.

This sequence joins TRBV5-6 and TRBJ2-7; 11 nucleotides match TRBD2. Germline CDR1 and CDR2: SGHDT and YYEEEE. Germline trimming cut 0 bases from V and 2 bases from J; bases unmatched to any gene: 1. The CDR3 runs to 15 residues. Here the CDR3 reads CASSLALAGAYEQYF. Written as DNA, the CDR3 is TGTGCCAGCAGCTTGGCACTAGCGGGGGCCTACGAGCAGTACTTC.

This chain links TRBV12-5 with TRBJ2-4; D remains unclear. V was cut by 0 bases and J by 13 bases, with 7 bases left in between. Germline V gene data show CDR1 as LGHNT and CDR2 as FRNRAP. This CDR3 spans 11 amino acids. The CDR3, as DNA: TGTGCTAGTGGTTTGGTGAGTGAGCAGTACTTC. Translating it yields CASGLVSEQYF.

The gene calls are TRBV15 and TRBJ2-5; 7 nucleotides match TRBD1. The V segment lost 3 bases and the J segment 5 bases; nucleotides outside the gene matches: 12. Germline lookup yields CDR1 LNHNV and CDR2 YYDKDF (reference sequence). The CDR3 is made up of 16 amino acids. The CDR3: CATSRIGQVEAETQYF. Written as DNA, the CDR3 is TGTGCCACCAGCAGGATAGGACAGGTCGAGGCGGAGACCCAGTACTTC. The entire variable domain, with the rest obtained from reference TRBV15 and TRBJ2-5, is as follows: DAMVIQNPRYQVTQFGKPVTLSCSQTLNHNVMYWYQQKSSQAPKLLFHYYDKDFNNEADTPDNFQSRRPNTSFCFLDIRSPGLGDTAMYLCATSRIGQVEAETQYFGPGTRLLVL.

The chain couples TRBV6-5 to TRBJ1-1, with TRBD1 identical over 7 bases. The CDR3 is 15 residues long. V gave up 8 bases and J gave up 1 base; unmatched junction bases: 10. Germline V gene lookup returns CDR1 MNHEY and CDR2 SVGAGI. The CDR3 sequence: CASGQDRRANTEAFF. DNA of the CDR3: TGTGCCAGCGGTCAGGACAGGAGAGCGAACACTGAAGCTTTCTTT.

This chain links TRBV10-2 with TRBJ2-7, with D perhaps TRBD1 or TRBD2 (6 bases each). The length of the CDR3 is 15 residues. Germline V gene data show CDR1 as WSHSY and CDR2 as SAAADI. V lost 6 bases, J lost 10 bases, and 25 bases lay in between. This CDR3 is CASRSKGRGQEAQYF. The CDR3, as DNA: TGCGCCAGCAGATCCAAAGGCCGGGGGCAAGAGGCCCAGTACTTC.

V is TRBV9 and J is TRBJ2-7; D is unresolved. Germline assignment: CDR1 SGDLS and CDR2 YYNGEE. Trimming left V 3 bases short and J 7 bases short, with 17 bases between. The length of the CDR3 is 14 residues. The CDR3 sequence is CASSAPGVVGEQYF. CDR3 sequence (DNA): TGTGCCAGCAGCGCCCCAGGAGTTGTTGGGGAGCAGTACTTC.

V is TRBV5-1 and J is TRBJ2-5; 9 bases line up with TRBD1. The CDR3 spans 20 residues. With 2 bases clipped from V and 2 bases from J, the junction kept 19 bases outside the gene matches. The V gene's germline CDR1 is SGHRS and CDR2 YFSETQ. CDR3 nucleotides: TGCGCCAGCAGCTTTTGGCCGATTGGGACAGGGAACGATAGTCAAGAGACCCAGTACTTC. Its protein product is CASSFWPIGTGNDSQETQYF.